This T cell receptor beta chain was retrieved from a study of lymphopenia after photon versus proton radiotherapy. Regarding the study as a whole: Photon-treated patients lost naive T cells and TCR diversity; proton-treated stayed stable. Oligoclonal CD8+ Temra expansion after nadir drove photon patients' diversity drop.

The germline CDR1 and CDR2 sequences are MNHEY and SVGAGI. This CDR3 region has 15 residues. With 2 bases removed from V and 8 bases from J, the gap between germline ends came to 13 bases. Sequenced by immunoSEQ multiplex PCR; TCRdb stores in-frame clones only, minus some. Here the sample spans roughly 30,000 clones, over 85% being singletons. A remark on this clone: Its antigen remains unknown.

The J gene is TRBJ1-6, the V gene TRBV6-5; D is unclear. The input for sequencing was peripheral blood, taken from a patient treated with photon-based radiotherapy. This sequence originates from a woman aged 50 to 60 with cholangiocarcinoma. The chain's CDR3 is CASSYLGMRDSPLHF. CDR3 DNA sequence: TGTGCCAGCAGTTACCTGGGAATGAGGGATTCACCCCTCCACTTT.